One sample yielded the 23 T cell receptor beta chains listed below, sequenced in a study of blood T cell repertoires in COVID-19. The assay was immunoSEQ multiplex PCR, and TCRdb's table has in-frame clones only and misses some. The repertoire has 250,000 to 350,000 clones, approximately 86% of them found once; the top ten carry over 2%. The sample comprised peripheral blood. The receptors were sampled from a woman in her forties or fifties who had recovered from COVID-19.

This clone occurred once. The rearrangement uses TRBV7-2 and TRBJ1-6, with D possibly being TRBD1 (5 bases). Germline CDR1 and CDR2: SGHTA and FQGNSA. Trimming cost V 5 bases and J 0 bases, with 17 bases left between them. The CDR3 has 18 amino acids. CDR3 in amino acids: CASSPDINLSSYNSPLHF. The CDR3 region has the DNA TGTGCCAGCAGCCCGGACATCAACCTTAGCTCCTATAATTCACCCCTCCACTTT.

This clone was picked up one time. The gene calls are TRBV24-1 and TRBJ1-5, with 7 bases matching TRBD1. The trim removed 3 bases at V and 4 bases at J, leaving 8 bases unmatched. The V gene's germline CDR1 is KGHDR and CDR2 SFDVKD. The CDR3 extends over 16 amino acids. CDR3 loop: CATSDPRQGENQPQHF. The CDR3, as DNA: TGTGCCACCAGTGATCCCCGACAGGGTGAGAATCAGCCCCAGCATTTT.

This sequence joins TRBV27 and TRBJ1-1; 7 bases are a match to TRBD1. Germline V gene sequence: CDR1 MNHEY, CDR2 SMNVEV (reference sequence). V dropped 6 bases and J dropped 4; count of bases not matched to a gene: 8. The CDR3 has 14 amino acids. The CDR3 bases are TGTGCCAGCAGCGACAACCCAGGGGGCACTGAAGCTTTCTTT. As protein: CASSDNPGGTEAFF.

The CDR3 is CAISEVRGVTGELFF. Here the CDR3 DNA reads TGTGCCATCAGTGAGGTCAGGGGCGTCACCGGGGAGCTGTTTTTT. The rearrangement links TRBV10-3 to TRBJ2-2, with D maybe TRBD1 (6 bases). The length of the CDR3 is 15 residues. CDR1 and CDR2 from the germline V gene are ENHRY and SYGVKD. Trimming pared 2 bases from V and 4 bases from J, leaving 11 bases between.

The chain recombines TRBV7-2 with TRBJ1-1, with D possibly TRBD1 on 5 matching bases. The germline V and J ends were trimmed by 2 bases and 5 bases, with 9 bases remaining between them. The CDR3 has 13 amino acids. Germline CDR1 is SGHTA and CDR2 is FQGNSA. The CDR3 protein is CASSLQGHTEAFF. The CDR3 DNA reads TGTGCCAGCAGCTTACAAGGACATACTGAAGCTTTCTTT.

The chain links TRBV5-8 to TRBJ2-2; 12 bases map to TRBD1. CDR3 length: 16 amino acids. Per the germline V gene, CDR1 is SGHTS and CDR2 is YDEGEE. Trimming took 4 bases from V and 3 from J; bases not matched to a gene: 4. CDR3 in amino acids: CASSPRDRGHTGELFF. The CDR3 DNA reads TGTGCCAGCAGCCCCCGGGACAGGGGGCACACCGGGGAGCTGTTTTTT.

This sequence joins TRBV7-9 and TRBJ2-1; tentatively, D is TRBD1 (6 bases). This CDR3 comprises 14 residues. From germline, CDR1 is SEHNR and CDR2 FQNEAQ (reference sequence). The V end lost 2 bases, the J end lost 8 bases, and 13 bases lay between the germline ends. In DNA, the CDR3 is TGTGCCAGCAGCTTACCATTACAGGGTTATGAGCAGTTCTTC. As protein: CASSLPLQGYEQFF.

This chain uses TRBV28 with TRBJ1-4, with TRBD1 matching over 7 bases. Germline V CDR1 and CDR2: MDHEN, SYDVKM. V gave up 3 bases and J gave up 10 bases; unmatched junction bases: 8. This CDR3 comprises 14 residues. The CDR3 loop reads CASSFAGGIGKLFF. Written as DNA, the CDR3 is TGTGCCAGCAGTTTCGCAGGGGGTATAGGAAAACTGTTTTTT.

This clone has a handful of counts. The chain has TRBV11-2 and TRBJ2-3; 11 nucleotides line up with TRBD2. This CDR3 is 20 amino acids long. Per germline, CDR1 SGHAT and CDR2 FQNNGV. The ends lost 0 bases at V and 1 base at J; junction bases unmatched: 12. The CDR3 DNA follows: TGTGCCAGCAGCTTAGATCATGCCCTAGCGGGAGGAAGTCGCACAGATACGCAGTATTTT. It translates to CASSLDHALAGGSRTDTQYF.

As DNA, the CDR3 is TGTGCCAGCAGCAGGGGACTAGCGGGATTGGTCAGCGGGGAGCTGTTTTTT. Residues: CASSRGLAGLVSGELFF. This sequence joins TRBV7-2 and TRBJ2-2; 13 nucleotides match TRBD2. With V trimmed by 5 bases and J by 7 bases, 10 bases remained unmatched. Germline V gene sequence: CDR1 SGHTA, CDR2 FQGNSA. The length of the CDR3 is 17 residues. The full variable domain, in which reference TRBV7-2 and TRBJ2-2 provide the parts outside the CDR3, is GAGVSQSPSNKVTEKGKDVELRCDPISGHTALYWYRQSLGQGLEFLIYFQGNSAPDKSGLPSDRFSAERTGGSVSTLTIQRTQQEDSAVYLCASSRGLAGLVSGELFFGEGSRLTVL.

This chain joins TRBV29-1 and TRBJ1-4; D gene uncertain. Between the trimmed V and J ends, which lost 2 bases and 10 bases, there was a span of 11 bases. Germline assignment: CDR1 SQVTM and CDR2 ANQGSEA. CDR3 length: 12 residues. The CDR3, as DNA: TGCAGCGTTGAAACCCCCAACAGAAAACTGTTTTTT. Translation: CSVETPNRKLFF.

This clone was detected only a few times. The V call is TRBV7-9, the J call TRBJ1-6; D is ambiguous. Trimming left V 2 bases short and J 9 bases short, with 14 bases between. The CDR3 totals 15 residues. Germline V lookup: CDR1 SEHNR, CDR2 FQNEAQ (reference sequence). CDR3 sequence: CASSLQNSGISPLHF. The CDR3 DNA is TGTGCCAGCAGCTTACAGAACTCGGGAATTTCACCCCTCCACTTT. The whole variable domain, remainder taken from reference TRBV7-9 and TRBJ1-6, is DTGVSQNPRHKITKRGQNVTFRCDPISEHNRLYWYRQTLGQGPEFLTYFQNEAQLEKSRLLSDRFSAERPKGSFSTLEIQRTEQGDSAMYLCASSLQNSGISPLHFGNGTRLTVT.

This chain links TRBV27 with TRBJ2-1; 13 bases are shared with TRBD2. V lost 5 bases, J lost 4 bases, and 2 bases stayed unmatched. CDR3 size: 15 residues. CDR1 is MNHEY and CDR2 is SMNVEV in the germline V gene (reference sequence). Here the CDR3 reads CASSAGLAGYNEQFF. The CDR3 DNA sequence: TGTGCCAGCAGTGCGGGACTAGCGGGGTACAATGAGCAGTTCTTC.

The rearrangement uses TRBV29-1 and TRBJ2-5; TRBD1 matches at 9 bases. The CDR3 loop spans 13 amino acids. The V segment lost 2 bases and the J segment 10 bases; nucleotides outside the gene matches: 8. Germline V lookup: CDR1 SQVTM, CDR2 ANQGSEA. CDR3 sequence (DNA): TGCAGCGTTGAAAAGGGACAGGGTAAAGACCAGTACTTC. This sequence encodes CSVEKGQGKDQYF.

The chain links TRBV6-1 to TRBJ1-3; possibly TRBD1 for D (5 bases). This CDR3 comprises 15 residues. CDR1 and CDR2 (germline): MNHNS, SASEGT. The V end was cut by 2 bases, the J end by 2 bases, with 10 bases between. CDR3 coding DNA: TGTGCCAGCAGTGAATTCGCGGGGGCTGGAAACACCATATATTTT. It encodes CASSEFAGAGNTIYF.

This chain uses TRBV28 with TRBJ2-3; 11 bases agree with TRBD2. The CDR3 loop spans 17 amino acids. Germline CDR1 and CDR2: MDHEN and SYDVKM. V trimming: 5 bases; J trimming: 9 bases; junction bases outside the gene matches: 16. This CDR3 reads CASSPTPGLAEIETQYF. DNA of the CDR3: TGTGCCAGCAGTCCAACACCGGGACTAGCGGAGATCGAAACGCAGTATTTT. The complete variable domain, with remaining parts taken from reference TRBV28 and TRBJ2-3, reads DVKVTQSSRYLVKRTGEKVFLECVQDMDHENMFWYRQDPGLGLRLIYFSYDVKMKEKGDIPEGYSVSREKKERFSLILESASTNQTSMYLCASSPTPGLAEIETQYFGPGTRLTVL.

The V gene is TRBV2, the J gene TRBJ1-3, with a tentative D call TRBD1 (6 bases). The CDR3 is made up of 15 amino acids. Looked up from germline, CDR1 is SNHLY and CDR2 is FYNNEI. Between the trimmed V and J ends, which lost 5 bases and 0 bases, there was a span of 11 bases. This chain's CDR3 is CASSTIRGSGNTIYF. The CDR3 coding sequence is TGTGCCAGCAGTACGATCAGGGGCTCTGGAAACACCATATATTTT.

The chain is built from TRBV3-1 (or the pseudogene TRBV3-2) and TRBJ2-7; D call uncertain. V was pared by 4 bases and J by 6 bases, with 13 bases between. The CDR3 is 13 residues long. Germline V lookup: CDR1 LGHDT, CDR2 YNNKEL (reference sequence). The CDR3 DNA reads TGTGCCAGCAGCCCATTTTTACTTGGCGAGCAGTACTTC. Translation: CASSPFLLGEQYF.

This chain links TRBV7-9 with TRBJ1-1, with D possibly being TRBD1 (5 bases). Germline V gene sequence: CDR1 SEHNR, CDR2 FQNEAQ (reference sequence). The CDR3 contains 14 residues. Trimming stripped 5 bases from V and 7 bases from J, with 17 bases between. Written as DNA, the CDR3 is TGTGCCAGCAGCCGCCTGGGGGGTCTCAGTGAAGCTTTCTTT. This codes for CASSRLGGLSEAFF.

The chain carries TRBV7-9 and TRBJ1-4, with unresolved D. Deletions cut 3 bases from V and 3 bases from J, with 20 bases between. The germline V gene encodes CDR1 SEHNR and CDR2 FQNEAQ (reference sequence). This CDR3 is 18 amino acids long. CDR3 in amino acids: CASSFPEGAFKANEKLFF. As DNA, the CDR3 is TGTGCCAGCAGCTTCCCCGAGGGTGCCTTCAAGGCTAATGAAAAACTGTTTTTT.

The chain carries TRBV9 and TRBJ2-1; 9 nucleotides line up with TRBD2. Germline loops: CDR1 SGDLS, CDR2 YYNGEE. CDR3 length: 17 residues. V was pared by 0 bases and J by 8 bases, with 12 bases of the junction left unmatched. For the CDR3, the DNA is TGTGCCAGCAGCGTAGCTTCGGCGGGAGGGCCCTCAGATGAGCAGTTCTTC. Protein: CASSVASAGGPSDEQFF.

The V and J genes are TRBV5-1 and TRBJ2-7; 7 bases are shared with TRBD2. The CDR3 totals 14 residues. V shed 4 bases, J shed 3 bases, and the junction held 7 bases outside the gene matches. The V gene's germline CDR1 is SGHRS and CDR2 YFSETQ. CDR3 bases: TGCGCCAGCAGCCCTCGGGGAGGGAACTACGAGCAGTACTTC. Protein sequence: CASSPRGGNYEQYF.

The chain combines TRBV19 with TRBJ1-1, with TRBD1 as a possible D gene (6 bases). The CDR3 extends over 13 amino acids. The ends were cut back, 7 bases at V and 4 bases at J, with 13 bases in the middle. Germline V gives CDR1 LNHDA, CDR2 SQIVND (reference sequence). CDR3 bases: TGTGCCAGTATCGGCCAGGGGAGCACTGAAGCTTTCTTT. Amino acids: CASIGQGSTEAFF.